The T cell receptor (beta chain) described here comes from a study of cytomegalovirus exposure and HLA in healthy donors. This clone was counted only a few times. Its antigen is undetermined. This CDR3 spans 16 amino acids. The germline V and J ends were trimmed by 2 bases and 3 bases, with 13 bases remaining between them. Germline CDR1 and CDR2: PRHDT and FYEKMQ (reference sequence). General study findings and limits: Reported results showed that the classifier diagnosed cytomegalovirus status with high specificity and sensitivity.

The PCR was carried out with 60 Vbeta primers and 13 Jbeta primers. TCRdb's copy holds only in-frame clones and misses some; the assay was immunoSEQ multiplex PCR. The data contain approximately 130,000 clones, approximately 60% of them singletons. The V and J genes are TRBV13 and TRBJ2-2, with D perhaps matching TRBD1 (6 bases). Input material: PBMCs. The sequence came from a woman aged 40 to 50 in good health and CMV-seronegative. CDR3 protein: CASSLSYGQHTGELFF. The DNA for the CDR3 is TGTGCCAGCAGCTTATCGTATGGACAGCACACCGGGGAGCTGTTTTTT.